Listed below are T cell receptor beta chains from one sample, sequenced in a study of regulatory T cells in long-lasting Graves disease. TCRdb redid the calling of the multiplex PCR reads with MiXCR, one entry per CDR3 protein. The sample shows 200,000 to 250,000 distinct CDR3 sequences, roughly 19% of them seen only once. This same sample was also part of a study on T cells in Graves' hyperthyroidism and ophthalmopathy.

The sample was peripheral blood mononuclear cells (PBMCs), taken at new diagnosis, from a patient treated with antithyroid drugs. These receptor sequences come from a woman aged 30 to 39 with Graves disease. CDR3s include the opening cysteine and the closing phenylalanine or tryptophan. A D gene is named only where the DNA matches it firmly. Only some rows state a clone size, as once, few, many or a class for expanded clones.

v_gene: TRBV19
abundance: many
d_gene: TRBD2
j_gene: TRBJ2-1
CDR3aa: CANPHPAGGRDEQFF
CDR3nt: TGTGCCAACCCTCATCCGGCGGGGGGTCGCGATGAGCAGTTCTTC

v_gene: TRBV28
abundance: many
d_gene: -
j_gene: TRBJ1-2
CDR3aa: CASRSPESNYGYTF
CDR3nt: TGTGCCAGCAGATCTCCCGAGTCTAACTATGGCTACACCTTC

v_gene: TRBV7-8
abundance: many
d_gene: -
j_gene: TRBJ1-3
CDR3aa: CASSLQGLRGNTIYF
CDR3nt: TGTGCCAGCAGCTTACAGGGGTTAAGAGGAAACACCATATATTTT

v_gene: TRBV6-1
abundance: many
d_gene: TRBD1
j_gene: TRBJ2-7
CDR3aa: CASSIYGTGGSYEQYF
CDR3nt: TGTGCCAGCAGTATTTACGGGACAGGGGGTTCCTACGAGCAGTACTTC

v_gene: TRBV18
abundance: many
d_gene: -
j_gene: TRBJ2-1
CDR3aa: CASLADRYNEQFF
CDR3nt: TGTGCCAGCTTAGCCGACAGATACAATGAGCAGTTCTTC

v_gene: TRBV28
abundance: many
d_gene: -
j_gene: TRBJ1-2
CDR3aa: CASSRAGRGYTF
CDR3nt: TGTGCCAGCAGTAGGGCAGGGCGAGGCTACACCTTC

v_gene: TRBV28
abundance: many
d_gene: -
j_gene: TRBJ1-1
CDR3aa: CASNRNLNTEAFF
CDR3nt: TGTGCCAGCAACCGCAATTTGAACACTGAAGCTTTCTTT

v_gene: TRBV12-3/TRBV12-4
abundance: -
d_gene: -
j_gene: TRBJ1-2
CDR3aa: CASRQALVTLYGYTF
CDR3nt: TGTGCCAGCAGACAGGCCCTGGTGACTCTCTATGGCTACACCTTC

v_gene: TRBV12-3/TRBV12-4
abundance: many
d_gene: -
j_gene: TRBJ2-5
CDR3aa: CASSFRGRGYQETQYF
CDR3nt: TGTGCCAGCAGTTTCAGGGGCAGGGGTTACCAAGAGACCCAGTACTTC

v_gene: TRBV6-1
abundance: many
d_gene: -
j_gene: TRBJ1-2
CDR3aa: CASSPGQTRIFYGYTF
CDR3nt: TGTGCCAGCAGCCCCGGACAGACGAGAATCTTCTATGGCTACACCTTC

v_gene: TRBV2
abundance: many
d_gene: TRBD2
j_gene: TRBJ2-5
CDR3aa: CASREGAGGWGQETQYF
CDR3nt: TGTGCCAGCAGGGAGGGTGCGGGAGGTTGGGGTCAAGAGACCCAGTACTTC

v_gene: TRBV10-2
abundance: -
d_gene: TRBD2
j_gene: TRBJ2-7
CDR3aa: CASKPLAGGPIQLTYEQYF
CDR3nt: TGCGCCAGCAAACCCCTAGCGGGGGGGCCGATACAATTGACGTACGAGCAGTACTTC

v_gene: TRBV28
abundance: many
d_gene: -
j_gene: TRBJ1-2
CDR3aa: CASSLEEGLYGYTF
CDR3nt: TGTGCCAGCAGTTTAGAGGAGGGCCTCTATGGCTACACCTTC

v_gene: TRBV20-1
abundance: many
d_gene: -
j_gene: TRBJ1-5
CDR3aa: CSARSRDGGGQPQHF
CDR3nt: TGCAGTGCTCGAAGCCGGGACGGTGGCGGTCAGCCCCAGCATTTT

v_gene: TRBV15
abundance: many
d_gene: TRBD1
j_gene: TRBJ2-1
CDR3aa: CATSRSEDRLFKNEQFF
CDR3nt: TGTGCCACCAGCAGATCCGAGGACAGGTTGTTCAAGAATGAGCAGTTCTTC

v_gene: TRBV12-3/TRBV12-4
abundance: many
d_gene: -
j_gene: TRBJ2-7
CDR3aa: CASSDRQTSHHGQYF
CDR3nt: TGTGCCAGCAGCGATCGCCAGACTTCACACCACGGGCAGTACTTC

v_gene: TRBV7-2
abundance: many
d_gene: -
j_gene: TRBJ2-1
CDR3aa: CASSLRWGDYNEQFF
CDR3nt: TGTGCCAGCAGCTTAAGGTGGGGGGATTACAATGAGCAGTTCTTC

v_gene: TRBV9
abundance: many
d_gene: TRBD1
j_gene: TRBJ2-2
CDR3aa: CASSVRSGGTGDTGELFF
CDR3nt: TGTGCCAGCAGCGTACGAAGTGGGGGGACAGGGGACACCGGGGAGCTGTTTTTT

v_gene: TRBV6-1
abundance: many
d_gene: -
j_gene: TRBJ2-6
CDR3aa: CASSGKESGANVLTF
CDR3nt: TGTGCCAGCAGTGGGAAGGAGTCCGGGGCCAACGTCCTGACTTTC

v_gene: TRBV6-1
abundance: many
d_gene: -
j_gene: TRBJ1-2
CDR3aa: CASSLLVDYGYTF
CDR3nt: TGTGCCAGCAGCCTCTTGGTGGACTATGGCTACACCTTC

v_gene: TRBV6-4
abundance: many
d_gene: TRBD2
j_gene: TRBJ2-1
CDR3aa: CASSQLAGASSEQFF
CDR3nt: TGTGCCAGCAGTCAACTAGCGGGAGCCTCTAGTGAGCAGTTCTTC

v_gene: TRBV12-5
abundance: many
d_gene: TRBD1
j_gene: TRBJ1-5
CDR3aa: CASGPGQGSNQPQHF
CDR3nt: TGTGCTAGTGGCCCGGGACAGGGTAGCAATCAGCCCCAGCATTTT

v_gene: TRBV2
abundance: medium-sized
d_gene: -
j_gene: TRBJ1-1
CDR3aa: CASGALEAFF
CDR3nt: TGTGCCAGCGGGGCGCTTGAAGCTTTCTTT

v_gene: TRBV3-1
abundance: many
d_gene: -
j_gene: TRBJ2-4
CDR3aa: CASSQAQGNIQYF
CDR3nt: TGTGCCAGCAGCCAAGCGCAGGGCAACATTCAGTACTTC

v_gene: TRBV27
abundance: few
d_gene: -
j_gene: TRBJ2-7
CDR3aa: CASRGSGQPHHTEQYF
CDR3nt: TGTGCCAGCAGAGGCTCGGGGCAGCCCCACCACACCGAGCAGTACTTC

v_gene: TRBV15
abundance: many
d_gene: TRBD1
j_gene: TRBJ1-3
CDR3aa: CATSRLPTGGTGNTIYF
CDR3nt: TGTGCCACCAGCAGACTCCCAACAGGGGGCACTGGAAACACCATATATTTT

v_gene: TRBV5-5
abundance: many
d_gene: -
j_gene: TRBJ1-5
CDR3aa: CASSLFLGNQPQHF
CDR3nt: TGTGCCAGCAGCTTATTCCTCGGTAATCAGCCCCAGCATTTT

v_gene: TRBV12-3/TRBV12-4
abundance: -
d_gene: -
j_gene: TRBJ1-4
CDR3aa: CASSSGTANEKLFF
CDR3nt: TGTGCCAGCAGTTCCGGGACGGCAAATGAAAAACTGTTTTTT

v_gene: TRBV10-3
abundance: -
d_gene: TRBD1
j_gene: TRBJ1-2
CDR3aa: CAIRLSGTGGVSDYGYTF
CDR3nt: TGTGCCATCAGACTATCCGGGACAGGGGGCGTAAGTGACTATGGCTACACCTTC